A single sample gave rise to the 26 T cell receptor beta chains below, sequenced in a study of identifying expanded T cells in peripheral blood. Libraries were prepared by immunoSEQ multiplex PCR; TCRdb keeps only in-frame clonotypes and omits some of them. The top ten clones hold 2.5% to 3.5% of a sample with approximately 130,000 clones, approximately 84% of them seen once. Sequenced material: blood. The origin of the receptors is a person aged 18 to 75 in good health.

The rearrangement joins TRBV9 to TRBJ2-2; D not resolved. V was shortened by 2 bases and J by 5 bases, with 1 base between the two germline ends. This CDR3 contains 11 residues. The V gene's germline CDR1 is SGDLS and CDR2 YYNGEE. The CDR3 nucleotides are TGTGCCAGCAGCGTTACCGGGGAGCTGTTTTTT. Its translation is CASSVTGELFF.

This chain connects TRBV7-2 to TRBJ2-1; D is tentatively TRBD1 or TRBD2 (5 bases each). CDR1 SGHTA and CDR2 FQGNSA come from the germline V gene. The CDR3 runs to 16 residues. Trimming removed 7 bases at V and 0 bases at J, with 16 bases between. This chain's CDR3 is CASTPGPMSSYNEQFF. The CDR3 bases are TGTGCCAGCACCCCGGGACCAATGAGCTCCTACAATGAGCAGTTCTTC. The entire variable domain, with the rest obtained from reference TRBV7-2 and TRBJ2-1, is as follows: GAGVSQSPSNKVTEKGKDVELRCDPISGHTALYWYRQSLGQGLEFLIYFQGNSAPDKSGLPSDRFSAERTGGSVSTLTIQRTQQEDSAVYLCASTPGPMSSYNEQFFGPGTRLTVL.

In nucleotides, the CDR3 is TGCGCCAGCAGCCAAGACCAGGGGTCTTCCTACGAGCAGTACTTC. Amino acids: CASSQDQGSSYEQYF. The chain has TRBV4-3 and TRBJ2-7, with a possible D match to TRBD1 (6 bases). CDR1 LGHNA and CDR2 YSLEER come from the germline V gene. V lost 0 bases and J 1 base, leaving 10 bases between the germline ends. The CDR3 is 15 residues long.

The chain carries TRBV4-3 and TRBJ1-2, with D unclear. The V end lost 2 bases, the J end lost 7 bases, and 14 bases lay between the germline ends. The length of the CDR3 is 14 residues. From germline, CDR1 is LGHNA and CDR2 YSLEER. CDR3 residues: CASSQYYPGSGYTF. The CDR3 coding sequence is TGCGCCAGCAGCCAATATTACCCCGGCAGTGGCTACACCTTC.

The V and J genes are TRBV7-8 and TRBJ2-7; the D is unclear. V was cut by 1 base and J by 3 bases, with 10 bases left in between. The CDR3 is 14 residues long. In germline, CDR1 is SGHVS, CDR2 FQNEAQ. CDR3 bases: TGTGCCAGCAGCTTAGAAAATAGGGACTACGAGCAGTACTTC. Amino acids: CASSLENRDYEQYF.

V is TRBV5-4 and J is TRBJ1-2; D is unclear. V was shortened by 4 bases and J by 4 bases, with 14 bases between the two germline ends. The CDR3 covers 14 residues. The germline V gene encodes CDR1 SGHNT and CDR2 YYREEE (reference sequence). In nucleotides, the CDR3 is TGTGCCAGCAGCATGTCGCGGGCCAGCTATGGCTACACCTTC. Its protein product is CASSMSRASYGYTF.

The gene calls are TRBV11-2 and TRBJ2-1; either TRBD1 or TRBD2 may supply D (6 bases each). The length of the CDR3 is 15 residues. V dropped 1 base and J dropped 4 bases, with 11 bases sitting between them. Per the germline V gene, CDR1 is SGHAT and CDR2 is FQNNGV. The CDR3: CASSLGGAGYNEQFF. The CDR3, as DNA: TGTGCCAGCAGCTTAGGGGGGGCTGGATACAATGAGCAGTTCTTC.

The chain joins TRBV25-1 to TRBJ2-1, with D uncertain. Trimming removed 2 bases from V and 6 bases from J, with 5 bases in between. Germline values: CDR1 MGHDK, CDR2 SYGVNS. The CDR3 has 12 amino acids. CDR3 loop: CASSEITNEQFF. DNA for the CDR3: TGTGCCAGCAGTGAAATTACCAATGAGCAGTTCTTC. Full variable domain (rest looked up from reference TRBV25-1 and TRBJ2-1): EADIYQTPRYLVIGTGKKITLECSQTMGHDKMYWYQQDPGMELHLIHYSYGVNSTEKGDLSSESTVSRIRTEHFPLTLESARPSHTSQYLCASSEITNEQFFGPGTRLTVL.

This clone was counted a few times. The rearrangement uses TRBV7-9 and TRBJ1-6, with unresolved D. V lost 6 bases and J 7 bases, leaving 10 bases between the germline ends. The CDR3 runs to 13 residues. Germline CDR1 and CDR2: SEHNR and FQNEAQ (reference sequence). CDR3 nucleotide sequence: TGTGCCAGCAGTCCCGTGGGGAATTCACCCCTCCACTTT. Translated, it gives CASSPVGNSPLHF.

This chain connects TRBV19 to TRBJ1-2; 7 positions match TRBD1. Trimming cost V 7 bases and J 4 bases; bases outside gene matches: 12. The CDR3 length is 15 residues. Germline V gene lookup returns CDR1 LNHDA and CDR2 SQIVND (reference sequence). The CDR3 reads CASTPGGGVVYGYTF. In DNA form, the CDR3 reads TGTGCCAGTACTCCAGGGGGGGGAGTCGTCTATGGCTACACCTTC.

This clone has just a few counts. The chain is built from TRBV2 and TRBJ2-3; D gene ambiguous. The germline V and J ends were trimmed by 7 bases and 1 base, with 12 bases remaining between them. The CDR3 spans 14 residues. Germline CDR1 and CDR2: SNHLY and FYNNEI. The CDR3: CASMILAGTDTQYF. In DNA, the CDR3 is TGTGCCAGCATGATCCTGGCAGGCACAGATACGCAGTATTTT.

The chain's CDR3 is CASRLPSTDTQYF. The CDR3 bases are TGTGCCAGCAGGCTTCCTAGCACAGATACGCAGTATTTT. The chain combines TRBV7-9 with TRBJ2-3; D remains unclear. The CDR3 runs to 13 residues. Trimming removed 6 bases at V and 0 bases at J, with 7 bases between. In germline, CDR1 is SEHNR, CDR2 FQNEAQ (reference sequence).

The V call is TRBV11-3, the J call TRBJ2-3; 8 nucleotides align to TRBD1. CDR3 length equals 13 residues. The germline gives CDR1 SGHNT, CDR2 YENEEA. V lost 5 bases to trimming and J lost 6 bases; unmatched junction nucleotides: 4. DNA for the CDR3: TGTGCCAGCAGCGTGGACAGGGTCGATACGCAGTATTTT. Its protein product is CASSVDRVDTQYF.

This sequence joins TRBV11-3 and TRBJ1-3, with 7 positions matching TRBD1. Germline loops: CDR1 SGHNT, CDR2 YENEEA. V lost 3 bases and J lost 0; bases outside the gene matches: 11. The CDR3 runs 18 residues. CDR3 DNA: TGTGCCAGCAGCTTGGGACAGATTGGAGCTGGCTCTGGAAACACCATATATTTT. Translation: CASSLGQIGAGSGNTIYF.

The rearrangement joins TRBV13 to TRBJ2-3, with D perhaps TRBD2 (6 bases). Germline assignment: CDR1 PRHDT and CDR2 FYEKMQ (reference sequence). Trimming pared 0 bases from V and 0 bases from J, leaving 10 bases between. This CDR3 comprises 16 residues. CDR3 amino acids: CASSLGTGESTDTQYF. CDR3 DNA: TGTGCCAGCAGCTTAGGTACGGGGGAGAGCACAGATACGCAGTATTTT.

The CDR3: CASSEEKDMGHPFYGYTF. The CDR3, as DNA: TGTGCCAGCAGTGAAGAGAAGGATATGGGTCACCCTTTCTACGGCTACACCTTC. The V gene is TRBV6-1, the J gene TRBJ1-2; the D is unclear. In germline, CDR1 is MNHNS, CDR2 SASEGT. V lost 1 base, J lost 8 bases, and 26 bases lay in between. The CDR3 is made up of 18 amino acids.

There are many counts of this clone. The chain couples TRBV9 to TRBJ1-1; D might be TRBD1 (5 bases). The CDR3 consists of 14 residues. V lost 0 bases and J 4 bases, leaving 10 bases between the germline ends. The V gene's germline CDR1 is SGDLS and CDR2 YYNGEE. For the CDR3, the DNA is TGTGCCAGCAGCGTAGTCGTCGGGGGCACTGAAGCTTTCTTT. This encodes CASSVVVGGTEAFF.

This chain uses TRBV6-5 with TRBJ2-1; 9 bases agree with TRBD1. With 5 bases clipped from V and 5 bases from J, the junction kept 4 bases outside the gene matches. Germline V gives CDR1 MNHEY, CDR2 SVGAGI. The CDR3 covers 14 residues. CDR3 in DNA: TGTGCCAGCAGTCGGGACAGGGAAAACAATGAGCAGTTCTTC. Translation gives CASSRDRENNEQFF.

J is TRBJ2-7 and V is TRBV30, with D perhaps matching TRBD1 (6 bases). The CDR3 has 14 residues. CDR1 GTSNPN and CDR2 SVGIG come from the germline V gene (reference sequence). Trimming pared 5 bases from V and 0 bases from J, leaving 14 bases between. CDR3 DNA sequence: TGTGCCTGGGATTCTATGGACAGCTCCTACGAGCAGTACTTC. Protein sequence: CAWDSMDSSYEQYF.

V and J are TRBV19 and TRBJ1-2, with a weak D call TRBD1 (6 bases). There are 15 residues in the CDR3. Trimming cost V 3 bases and J 1 base, with 12 bases left between them. Germline CDR1 reads LNHDA; CDR2 reads SQIVND (reference sequence). CDR3 sequence: CASSMRQDINYGYTF. The CDR3 nucleotides are TGTGCCAGTAGTATGAGACAGGACATTAACTATGGCTACACCTTC.

The chain links TRBV7-9 to TRBJ2-1; TRBD2 matches at 8 bases. Unmatched junction bases numbered 2, after V lost 3 bases and J lost 4 bases. Germline CDR1 is SEHNR and CDR2 is FQNEAQ (reference sequence). The CDR3 is 14 amino acids. As DNA, the CDR3 is TGTGCCAGCAGCTTGTCTAGCGGGTACAATGAGCAGTTCTTC. Protein: CASSLSSGYNEQFF.

The chain combines TRBV5-1 with TRBJ1-1; TRBD1 aligns across 7 bases. Germline-derived CDR1 and CDR2 are SGHRS and YFSETQ. The junction had 0 bases not matched to a gene; V was cut back by 1 base and J by 3 bases. The CDR3 length is 13 residues. The CDR3 sequence is CASSLTGDTEAFF. The CDR3 nucleotides read TGCGCCAGCAGCTTGACAGGGGACACTGAAGCTTTCTTT.

This chain uses TRBV15 with TRBJ2-3; no definite D call. Germline V lookup: CDR1 LNHNV, CDR2 YYDKDF (reference sequence). This CDR3 contains 14 residues. Trimming stripped 0 bases from V and 4 bases from J, with 8 bases between. Here the CDR3 reads CATSRDLGADTQYF. CDR3 sequence (DNA): TGTGCCACCAGCAGAGATCTGGGTGCAGATACGCAGTATTTT.

The chain is built from TRBV12-2 and TRBJ1-2; no check of the table's D call, TRBD1, against the DNA was made. TRBV12-2 is designated a pseudogene. The CDR3 has 12 residues. CDR3 in DNA: TGTGCAAGTCGCGACAGGTTTTGGGGCTACACCTTC. This sequence encodes CASRDRFWGYTF.

J is TRBJ2-7 and V is TRBV6-6; a possible D gene is TRBD2 (5 bases). V was shortened by 7 bases and J by 0 bases, with 13 bases between the two germline ends. From germline, CDR1 is MNHNY and CDR2 SVGAGI (reference sequence). This CDR3 is built from 14 residues. CDR3 sequence reads: CASKEVGSSYEQYF. As DNA, the CDR3 is TGTGCCAGCAAAGAGGTTGGGAGCTCCTACGAGCAGTACTTC.

This chain links TRBV14 with TRBJ1-4; TRBD1 matches at 9 bases. Trimming took 4 bases from V and 8 from J; bases not matched to a gene: 8. Germline V gene lookup returns CDR1 SGHDN and CDR2 FVKESK. The CDR3 totals 15 residues. As DNA, the CDR3 is TGTGCCAGCAGCCGAACCGGGACAGGGAGGGAAAAACTGTTTTTT. Translation: CASSRTGTGREKLFF.